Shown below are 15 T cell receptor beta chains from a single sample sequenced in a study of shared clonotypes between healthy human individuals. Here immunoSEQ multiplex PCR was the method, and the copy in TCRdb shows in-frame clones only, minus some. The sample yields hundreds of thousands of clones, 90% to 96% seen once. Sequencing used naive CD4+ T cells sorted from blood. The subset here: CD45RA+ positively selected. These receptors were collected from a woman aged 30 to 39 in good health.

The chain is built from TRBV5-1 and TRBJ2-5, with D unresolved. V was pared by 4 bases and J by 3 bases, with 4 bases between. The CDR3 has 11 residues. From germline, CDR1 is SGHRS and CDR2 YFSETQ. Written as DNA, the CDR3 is TGCGCCAGCAGCATAAAAGAGACCCAGTACTTC. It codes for CASSIKETQYF.

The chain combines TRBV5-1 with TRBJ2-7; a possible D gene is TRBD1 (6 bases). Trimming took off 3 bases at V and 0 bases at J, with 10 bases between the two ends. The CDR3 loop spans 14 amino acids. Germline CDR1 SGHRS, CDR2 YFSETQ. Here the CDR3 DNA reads TGCGCCAGCAGCTCTACAGGGAGCTCCTACGAGCAGTACTTC. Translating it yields CASSSTGSSYEQYF.

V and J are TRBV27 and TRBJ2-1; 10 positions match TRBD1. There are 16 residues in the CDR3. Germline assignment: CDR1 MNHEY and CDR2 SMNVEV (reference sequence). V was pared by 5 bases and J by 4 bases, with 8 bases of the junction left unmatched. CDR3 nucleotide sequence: TGTGCCAGCAGTATAAGGGGACAGGGGACATACAATGAGCAGTTCTTC. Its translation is CASSIRGQGTYNEQFF.

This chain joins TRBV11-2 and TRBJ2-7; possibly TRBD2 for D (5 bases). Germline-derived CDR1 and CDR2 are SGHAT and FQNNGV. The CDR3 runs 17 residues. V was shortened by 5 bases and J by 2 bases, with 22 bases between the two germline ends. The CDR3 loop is CASSTAEGRQTAYEQYF. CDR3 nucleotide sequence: TGTGCCAGCAGCACCGCAGAGGGTCGGCAGACCGCCTACGAGCAGTACTTC.

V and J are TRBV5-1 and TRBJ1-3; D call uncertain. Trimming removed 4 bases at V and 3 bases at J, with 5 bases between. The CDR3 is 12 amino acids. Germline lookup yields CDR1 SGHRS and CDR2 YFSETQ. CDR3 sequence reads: CASSVGGNTIYF. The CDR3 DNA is TGCGCCAGCAGCGTCGGTGGAAACACCATATATTTT.

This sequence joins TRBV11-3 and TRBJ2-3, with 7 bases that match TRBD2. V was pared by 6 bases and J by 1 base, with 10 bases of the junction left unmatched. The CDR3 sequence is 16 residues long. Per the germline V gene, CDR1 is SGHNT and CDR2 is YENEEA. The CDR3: CASSLGRGGGTDTQYF. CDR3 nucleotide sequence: TGTGCCAGCAGTCTGGGACGGGGAGGGGGCACAGATACGCAGTATTTT.

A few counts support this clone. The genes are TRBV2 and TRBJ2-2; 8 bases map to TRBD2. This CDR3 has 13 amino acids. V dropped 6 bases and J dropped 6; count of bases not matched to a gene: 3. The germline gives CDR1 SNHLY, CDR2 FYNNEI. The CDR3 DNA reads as TGTGCCAGCAGAAGGACTAGCCCCGGGGAGCTGTTTTTT. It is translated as CASRRTSPGELFF.

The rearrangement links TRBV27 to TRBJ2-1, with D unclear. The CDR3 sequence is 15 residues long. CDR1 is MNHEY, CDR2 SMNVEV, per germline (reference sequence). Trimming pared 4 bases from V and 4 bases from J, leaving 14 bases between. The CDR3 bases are TGTGCCAGCAGTTCCCGTGGGCTCGGTTACAATGAGCAGTTCTTC. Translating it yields CASSSRGLGYNEQFF.

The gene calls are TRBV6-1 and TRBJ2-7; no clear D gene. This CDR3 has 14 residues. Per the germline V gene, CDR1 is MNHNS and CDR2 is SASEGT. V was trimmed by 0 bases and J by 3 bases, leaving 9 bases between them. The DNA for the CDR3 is TGTGCCAGCAGTGAAGCGTTGAGATTCTACGAGCAGTACTTC. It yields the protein CASSEALRFYEQYF.

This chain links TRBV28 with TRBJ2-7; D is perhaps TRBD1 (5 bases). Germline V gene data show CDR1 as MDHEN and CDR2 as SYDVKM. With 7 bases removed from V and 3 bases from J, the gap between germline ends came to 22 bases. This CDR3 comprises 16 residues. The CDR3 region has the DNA TGTGCCAGCACCTCTCCTCGGAAGGGGATCCGCTACGAGCAGTACTTC. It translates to CASTSPRKGIRYEQYF.

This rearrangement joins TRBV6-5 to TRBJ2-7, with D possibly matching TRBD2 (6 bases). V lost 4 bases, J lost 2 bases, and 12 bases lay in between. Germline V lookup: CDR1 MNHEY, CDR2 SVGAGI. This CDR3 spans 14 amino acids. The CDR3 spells CASSSLPGAYEQYF. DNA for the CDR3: TGTGCCAGCAGTTCTCTGCCGGGAGCCTACGAGCAGTACTTC.

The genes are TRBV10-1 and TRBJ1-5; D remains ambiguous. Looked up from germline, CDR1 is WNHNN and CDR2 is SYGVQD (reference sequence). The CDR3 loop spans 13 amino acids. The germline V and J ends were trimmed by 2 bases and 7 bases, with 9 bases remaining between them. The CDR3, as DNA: TGCGCCAGCAGTGAGATGGGTAACCAGCCCCAGCATTTT. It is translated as CASSEMGNQPQHF.

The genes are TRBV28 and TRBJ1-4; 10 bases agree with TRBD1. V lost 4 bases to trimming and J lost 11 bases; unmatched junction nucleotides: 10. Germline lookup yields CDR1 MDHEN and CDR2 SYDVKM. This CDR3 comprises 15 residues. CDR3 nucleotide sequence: TGTGCCAGCAGTTCCCAGGACAGGGGGTTTGACAAACTGTTTTTT. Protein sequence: CASSSQDRGFDKLFF.

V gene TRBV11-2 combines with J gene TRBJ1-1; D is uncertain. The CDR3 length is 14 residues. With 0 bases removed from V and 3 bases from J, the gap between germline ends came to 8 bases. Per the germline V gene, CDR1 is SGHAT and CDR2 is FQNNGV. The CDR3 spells CASSLDRGDTEAFF. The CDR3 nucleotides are TGTGCCAGCAGCTTAGACCGGGGTGACACTGAAGCTTTCTTT.

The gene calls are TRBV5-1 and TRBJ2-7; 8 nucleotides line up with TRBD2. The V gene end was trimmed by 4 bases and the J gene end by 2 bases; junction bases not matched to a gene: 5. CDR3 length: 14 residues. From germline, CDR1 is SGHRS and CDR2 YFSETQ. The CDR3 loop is CASSRGSGTYEQYF. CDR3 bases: TGCGCCAGCAGCAGGGGTAGCGGGACCTACGAGCAGTACTTC.